This TCR beta chain derives from a study of T cell repertoires and Cas9 in healthy adults. Overall study context: Characterization of SpCas9-reactive CD4 and CD8 T cells covered multi-effector potency, cytotoxicity and lineage. Study-level findings and limits: In vitro, SpCas9-reactive Tregs were reported to curb effector T cell proliferation and function.

A note on this clone: What it recognizes is unknown.

Trimming removed 4 bases at V and 8 bases at J, with 14 bases between. The CDR3 has 13 residues. Germline V CDR1 and CDR2: SGHTA, FQGNSA. Clones were sequenced by immunoSEQ multiplex PCR, and TCRdb holds only the in-frame ones, with some missing. The table has about 24,000 clones, 90% seen once. Sequencing was done on a sample of CD4+ effector T cells (CD127+, CD25-, CD137-, CD154-) from PBMCs; culture status not recorded. The TCR comes from a human donor in good health. The chain has TRBV7-2 and TRBJ1-2; D unclear. CDR3 coding DNA: TGTGCCAGCAGCTCGGTCCTCCTCAGCGGCTACACCTTC. Its translation: CASSSVLLSGYTF.